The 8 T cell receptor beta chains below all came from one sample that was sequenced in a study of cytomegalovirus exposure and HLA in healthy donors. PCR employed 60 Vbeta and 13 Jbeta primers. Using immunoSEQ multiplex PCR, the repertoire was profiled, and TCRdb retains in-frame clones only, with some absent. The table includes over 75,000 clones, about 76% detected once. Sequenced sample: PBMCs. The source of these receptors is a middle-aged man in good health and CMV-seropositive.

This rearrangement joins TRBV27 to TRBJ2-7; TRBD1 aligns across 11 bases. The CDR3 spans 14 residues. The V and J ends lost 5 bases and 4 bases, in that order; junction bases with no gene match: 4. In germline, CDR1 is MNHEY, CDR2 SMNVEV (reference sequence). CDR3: CASSQDRGPYEQYF. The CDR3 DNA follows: TGTGCCAGCAGTCAGGACAGGGGGCCTTACGAGCAGTACTTC.

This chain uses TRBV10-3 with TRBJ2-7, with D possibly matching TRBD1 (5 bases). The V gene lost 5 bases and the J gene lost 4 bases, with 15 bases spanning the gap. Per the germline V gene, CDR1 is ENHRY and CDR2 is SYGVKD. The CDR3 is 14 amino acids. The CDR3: CAISLRGVGYEQYF. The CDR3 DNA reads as TGTGCCATCAGTTTAAGGGGTGTGGGGTACGAGCAGTACTTC.

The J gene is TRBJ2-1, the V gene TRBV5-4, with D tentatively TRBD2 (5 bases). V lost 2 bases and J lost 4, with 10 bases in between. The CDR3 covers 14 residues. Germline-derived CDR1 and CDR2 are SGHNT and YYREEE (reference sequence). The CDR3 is CASSLGGGYNEQFF. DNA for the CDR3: TGTGCCAGCAGCTTAGGAGGAGGTTACAATGAGCAGTTCTTC.

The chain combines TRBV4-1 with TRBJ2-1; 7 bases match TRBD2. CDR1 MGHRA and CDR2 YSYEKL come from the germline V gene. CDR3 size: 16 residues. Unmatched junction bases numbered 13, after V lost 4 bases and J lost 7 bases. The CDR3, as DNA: TGCGCCAGCAGCCCCCCACCGACGGGGGGACGAAATGAGCAGTTCTTC. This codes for CASSPPPTGGRNEQFF.

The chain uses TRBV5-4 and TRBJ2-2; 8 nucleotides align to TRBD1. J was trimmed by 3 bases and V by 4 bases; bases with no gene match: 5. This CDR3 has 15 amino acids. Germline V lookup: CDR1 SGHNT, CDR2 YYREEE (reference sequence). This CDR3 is CASSRTGSDTGELFF. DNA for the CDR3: TGTGCCAGCAGCCGGACAGGGTCCGACACCGGGGAGCTGTTTTTT.

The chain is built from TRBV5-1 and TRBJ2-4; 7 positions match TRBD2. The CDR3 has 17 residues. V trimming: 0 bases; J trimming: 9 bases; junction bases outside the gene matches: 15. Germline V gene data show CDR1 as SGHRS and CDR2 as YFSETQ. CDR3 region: CASSLALTGEGLSIQYF. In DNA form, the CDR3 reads TGCGCCAGCAGCTTGGCCTTAACTGGGGAGGGGTTAAGCATTCAGTACTTC.

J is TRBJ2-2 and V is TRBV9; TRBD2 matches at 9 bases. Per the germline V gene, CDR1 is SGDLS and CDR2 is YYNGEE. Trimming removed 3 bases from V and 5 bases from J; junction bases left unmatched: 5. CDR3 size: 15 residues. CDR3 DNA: TGTGCCAGCAGCGGTATAGCGGGGGTAACCGGGGAGCTGTTTTTT. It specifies CASSGIAGVTGELFF.

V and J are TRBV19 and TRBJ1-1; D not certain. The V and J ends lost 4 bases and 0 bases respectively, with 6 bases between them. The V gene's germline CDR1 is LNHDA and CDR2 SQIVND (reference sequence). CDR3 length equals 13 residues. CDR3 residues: CASSSTMNTEAFF. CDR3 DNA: TGTGCCAGTAGTAGTACTATGAACACTGAAGCTTTCTTT. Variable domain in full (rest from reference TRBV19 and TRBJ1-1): DGGITQSPKYLFRKEGQNVTLSCEQNLNHDAMYWYRQDPGQGLRLIYYSQIVNDFQKGDIAEGYSVSREKKESFPLTVTSAQKNPTAFYLCASSSTMNTEAFFGQGTRLTVV.